A single sample is the source of the 9 T cell receptor beta chains below, sequenced in a study of blood T cell repertoires in COVID-19. Profiling relied on immunoSEQ multiplex PCR, and the TCRdb table lists in-frame clones only, not all of them. There are fewer than 300,000 clones in the sample; nearly 85% occur only once, and 8% to 9.5% lies in the top ten. Sequencing was performed on peripheral blood. The origin of the receptors is a human donor in a cohort sampled during active COVID-19.

This chain links TRBV6-1 with TRBJ1-5, with D hard to call. The germline V gene encodes CDR1 MNHNS and CDR2 SASEGT. The CDR3 is made up of 15 amino acids. The V and J ends lost 0 bases and 0 bases respectively, with 6 bases between them. This CDR3 reads CASSEARNSNQPQHF. CDR3 nucleotides: TGTGCCAGCAGTGAAGCGAGGAATAGCAATCAGCCCCAGCATTTT.

The J gene is TRBJ1-2, the V gene TRBV27; D call uncertain. The CDR3 extends over 13 amino acids. The V gene's germline CDR1 is MNHEY and CDR2 SMNVEV (reference sequence). Trimming left V 2 bases short and J 8 bases short, with 12 bases between. The CDR3 loop reads CASSLVGEGGYTF. CDR3 nucleotide sequence: TGTGCCAGCAGTTTAGTCGGGGAAGGCGGCTACACCTTC.

The rearrangement joins TRBV5-1 to TRBJ2-5; perhaps TRBD2 as D (6 bases). The V end was cut by 5 bases, the J end by 5 bases, with 13 bases between. Germline loops: CDR1 SGHRS, CDR2 YFSETQ. This CDR3 spans 13 amino acids. The CDR3 loop reads CASSYSGGETQYF. Written as DNA, the CDR3 is TGCGCCAGCAGTTACAGTGGGGGGGAGACCCAGTACTTC.

In its sample, this clone was seen a few times. This chain uses TRBV18 with TRBJ1-5; 8 bases align to TRBD1. CDR3 size: 16 residues. From germline, CDR1 is KGHSH and CDR2 LQKENI. V was clipped by 3 bases and J by 5 bases; unmatched bases: 9. CDR3 sequence (DNA): TGTGCCAGCTCACCCCTTGGAGACAGGGGCCATCAGCCCCAGCATTTT. Amino acids: CASSPLGDRGHQPQHF.

The chain links TRBV15 to TRBJ2-2; perhaps TRBD1 as D (6 bases). The germline gives CDR1 LNHNV, CDR2 YYDKDF (reference sequence). This CDR3 spans 19 amino acids. Deletions cut 0 bases from V and 4 bases from J, with 21 bases between. In nucleotides, the CDR3 is TGTGCCACCAGCAGAGATCAGGGGCATTCAACACGGACCACCGGGGAGCTGTTTTTT. Translated, it gives CATSRDQGHSTRTTGELFF.

The CDR3 here is CASSPRTDFYEQYF. CDR3 nucleotides: TGTGCCAGCTCACCGCGGACAGACTTTTACGAGCAGTACTTC. V and J are TRBV18 and TRBJ2-7; tentatively, D is TRBD1 (6 bases). The CDR3 has 14 residues. Germline values: CDR1 KGHSH, CDR2 LQKENI. V lost 3 bases and J lost 4, with 13 bases in between.

J is TRBJ1-1 and V is TRBV13; D possibly corresponds to TRBD1 (5 bases). This CDR3 comprises 15 residues. Germline assignment: CDR1 PRHDT and CDR2 FYEKMQ (reference sequence). V was pared by 6 bases and J by 1 base, with 15 bases between. CDR3 sequence: CASRLRRQTNTEAFF. The CDR3 bases are TGTGCCAGCAGGCTAAGGAGACAGACGAACACTGAAGCTTTCTTT.

This clone has more than one count but fewer than ten. Other DNA sequences in the sample encode the same CDR3. This chain joins TRBV18 and TRBJ2-7; 8 positions match TRBD1. This CDR3 spans 14 amino acids. Germline lookup yields CDR1 KGHSH and CDR2 LQKENI. Unmatched junction bases numbered 7, after V lost 2 bases and J lost 7 bases. The CDR3 is CASSPSGQGREQYF. In DNA, the CDR3 is TGTGCCAGCTCACCAAGTGGACAGGGTAGGGAGCAGTACTTC.

The chain uses TRBV3-1 (or the pseudogene TRBV3-2) and TRBJ2-3, with D possibly being TRBD2 (6 bases). The germline V gene encodes CDR1 LGHDT and CDR2 YNNKEL (reference sequence). The CDR3 covers 17 residues. Trimming shortened V by 2 bases and J by 0 bases, and 15 bases separated the two germline ends. CDR3 sequence: CASSQLGSGASTDTQYF. Written as DNA, the CDR3 is TGTGCCAGCAGCCAATTGGGGTCGGGAGCTAGCACAGATACGCAGTATTTT.